The sequence of this T cell receptor (beta chain) was determined in a study of shared clonotypes between healthy human individuals. Memory CD4+ cells were the fraction left after CD45RA+ naive selection. Measured with immunoSEQ multiplex PCR; TCRdb has only the in-frame clones, and not every one. The sample consists of 1,100,000 or so clones, around three quarters of them appearing once. Study findings and constraints: The study found roughly 5% of naive CD4 clonotypes shared across a few donors. An effect of sequencing depth on clonotype sharing among donors was expected.

The CDR3 is 14 residues long. V dropped 6 bases and J dropped 3; count of bases not matched to a gene: 5. The germline V gene has CDR1 SNHLY and CDR2 FYNNEI. With respect to this clone: Its antigen is undetermined.

The specimen was memory CD4+ T cells from PBMCs. Subset meaning: CD45RA-negative fraction. The chain is built from TRBV2 and TRBJ1-5, with 7 bases fitting TRBD1. The receptor's source is a man younger than 30 in good health. Some clones in this sample may be carry-over from other donors' samples. For the CDR3, the DNA is TGTGCCAGCAGCCCAGGGACAGCCAATCAGCCCCAGCATTTT. Translation gives CASSPGTANQPQHF.